This T cell receptor (beta chain) was identified in a study of shared T cell receptors in the human thymus. There are 13 residues in the CDR3. CDR1 MNHEY and CDR2 SMNVEV come from the germline V gene (reference sequence). Trimming took 5 bases from V and 4 from J; bases not matched to a gene: 3. Clones were sequenced by immunoSEQ multiplex PCR, and TCRdb holds only the in-frame ones, with some missing. The table records 500,000 to 850,000 clones, more than 75% of them present only once. This sample was shared with a second study, whose subject was human thymus T cells. As reported in that work: Donation was from healthy Finnish infants who were having corrective surgery that addressed congenital heart defects. It was from resections taken during corrective heart surgery that the thymus tissue came. Seemingly biased V and J gene usage marked thymic and blood repertoires.

Material for sequencing was thymocytes. The V gene is TRBV27, the J gene TRBJ1-2; 8 nucleotides agree with TRBD1. The source of this sequence is a boy less than two years old with a congenital heart defect. The CDR3 protein is CASSLGTGYGYTF. The CDR3 DNA reads TGTGCCAGCAGTCTCGGGACAGGCTATGGCTACACCTTC.